This T cell receptor beta chain was sequenced in a study of glioma-infiltrating T cells after dendritic cell vaccination. Sequencing was performed with immunoSEQ multiplex PCR; in TCRdb, only in-frame clones are kept and a portion is missing. This sample has approximately 91,000 clones, with 70% to 90% found just once. The time point is: after dendritic cell vaccination, including at tumor progression/relapse. CDR1 and CDR2 from the germline V gene are SNHLY and FYNNEI. The V gene lost 3 bases and the J gene lost 3 bases, with 9 bases spanning the gap. The CDR3 runs to 13 residues. This clone came up a few times.

This chain joins TRBV2 and TRBJ2-7, with D possibly being TRBD2 (7 bases). The clonotype originates from a human donor with glioblastoma. This specimen was blood, taken after dendritic cell vaccination. Written as DNA, the CDR3 is TGTGCCAGCAGTGAGCGGGGGCTCTACGAGCAGTACTTC. Protein product: CASSERGLYEQYF.